This T cell receptor (beta chain) was sequenced for a study of T cell responses to AZD1222 COVID-19 vaccine. Germline CDR1 is GTSNPN and CDR2 is SVGIG (reference sequence). The CDR3 runs 15 residues. V lost 0 bases and J lost 6, with 17 bases in between. Only in-frame clones appear in the TCRdb table, and some are missing; sequencing was by immunoSEQ multiplex PCR. Of 100,000 to 150,000 clones listed, 86% are singletons. This receptor was obtained from an adult who received the AZD1222 COVID-19 vaccine. The chain uses TRBV30 and TRBJ1-2; TRBD1 is a possible D gene (5 bases). The source material was peripheral blood, sampled 28 days after the second AZD1222 dose. CDR3 nucleotide sequence: TGTGCCTGGAGTGTCTGGGCTTCCAGAGGGGATGGCTACACCTTC. Protein product: CAWSVWASRGDGYTF.